This T cell receptor (beta chain) was found in a study of early T cells in non-severe SARS-CoV-2 infection. Overall study: Investigators sequenced bulk RNA drawn from unsorted whole blood, and chains remained unpaired.

The junction had 16 bases not matched to a gene; V was cut back by 2 bases and J by 5 bases. The length of the CDR3 is 19 residues. The germline gives CDR1 LNHNV, CDR2 YYDKDF (reference sequence). Via MiXCR, TCRdb re-called the 5' RACE reads, giving one row per CDR3 protein. The sample lists tens of thousands of distinct CDR3 sequences, approximately 12% seen once, with roughly 1.2% in the top ten. The study's findings and limits: VDJdb-based annotation leaned toward anti-spike CD8 responses and missed private and CD4 specificities.

Of note for this clonotype: The target antigen is unknown.

Sequenced here: whole blood, sampled at baseline. The rearrangement joins TRBV15 to TRBJ2-1, with 9 bases lining up with TRBD2. This TCR was recovered from an adult who was a healthcare worker with PCR-confirmed SARS-CoV-2 infection or an uninfected control (not recorded which). The donor label of this sample is uncertain. The CDR3 loop reads CATSRTPKGSGGVNNEQFF. The CDR3 coding sequence is TGTGCCACCAGCAGAACCCCTAAGGGTAGCGGGGGAGTTAACAATGAGCAGTTCTTC.